This T cell receptor beta chain is from a study of control samples from healthy donors and cancer patients. Some clones are missing from TCRdb's copy, which holds only in-frame ones; the method was immunoSEQ multiplex PCR. The sample carries 70,000 or so clones, approximately 80% recorded once. This clone was seen just once. Trimming removed 6 bases from V and 6 bases from J, with 11 bases in between. CDR1 and CDR2 (germline): MNHNY, SVGAGI (reference sequence). The CDR3 loop spans 12 amino acids. The receptor was isolated from a man aged 50-59 years in good health. The sequencing sample was made of blood. The chain uses TRBV6-6 and TRBJ1-2; D gene unclear. CDR3 bases: TGTGCCAGCAGCACCTCGAGTGATGGCTACACCTTC. It yields the protein CASSTSSDGYTF.